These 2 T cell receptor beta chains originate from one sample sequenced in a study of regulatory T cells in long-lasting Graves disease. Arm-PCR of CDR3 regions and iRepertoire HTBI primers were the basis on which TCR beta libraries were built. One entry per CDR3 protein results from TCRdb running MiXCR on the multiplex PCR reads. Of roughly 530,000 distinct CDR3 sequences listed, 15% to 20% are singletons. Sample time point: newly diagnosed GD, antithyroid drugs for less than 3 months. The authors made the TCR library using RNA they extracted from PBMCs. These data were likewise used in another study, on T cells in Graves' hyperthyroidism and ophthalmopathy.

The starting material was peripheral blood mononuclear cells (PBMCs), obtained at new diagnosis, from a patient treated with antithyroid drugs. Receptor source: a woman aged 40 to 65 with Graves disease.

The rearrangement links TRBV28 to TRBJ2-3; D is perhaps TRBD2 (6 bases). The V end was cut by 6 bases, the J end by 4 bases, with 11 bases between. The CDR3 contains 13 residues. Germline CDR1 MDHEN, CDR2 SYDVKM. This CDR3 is CASRRRLADTQYF. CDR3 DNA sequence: TGTGCCAGCAGACGACGACTAGCAGATACGCAGTATTTT. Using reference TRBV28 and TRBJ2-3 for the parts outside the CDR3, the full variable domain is DVKVTQSSRYLVKRTGEKVFLECVQDMDHENMFWYRQDPGLGLRLIYFSYDVKMKEKGDIPEGYSVSREKKERFSLILESASTNQTSMYLCASRRRLADTQYFGPGTRLTVL.

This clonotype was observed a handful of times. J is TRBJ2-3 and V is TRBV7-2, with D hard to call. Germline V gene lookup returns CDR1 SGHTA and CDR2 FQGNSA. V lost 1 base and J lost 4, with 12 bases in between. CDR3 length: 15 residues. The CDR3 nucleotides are TGTGCCAGCAGCTTAGATCGAACCGCCGCAGATACGCAGTATTTT. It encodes CASSLDRTAADTQYF.